A single sample gave rise to the 2 T cell receptor beta chains below, sequenced in a study of T cell responses to AZD1222 COVID-19 vaccine. Clones were read by immunoSEQ multiplex PCR, and TCRdb kept only the in-frame ones, dropping some. This table has some 170,000 clones, roughly 94% appearing once. This sample comprised peripheral blood, obtained 28 days after the second AZD1222 dose. The receptors here all came from an adult who received the AZD1222 COVID-19 vaccine.

The table lists this clone with a count of one. V gene TRBV18 combines with J gene TRBJ1-2; D is uncertain. Germline assignment: CDR1 KGHSH and CDR2 LQKENI. This CDR3 is 15 amino acids long. The V end lost 2 bases, the J end lost 1 base, and 11 bases lay between the germline ends. The CDR3 protein is CASSPNQLDNYGYTF. CDR3 nucleotide sequence: TGTGCCAGCTCACCAAACCAATTGGATAACTATGGCTACACCTTC.

This chain uses TRBV6-1 with TRBJ1-1; D is ambiguous. There are 14 residues in the CDR3. The germline CDR1 and CDR2 sequences are MNHNS and SASEGT. Trimming pared 1 base from V and 4 bases from J, leaving 10 bases between. The CDR3 bases are TGTGCCAGCAGTGAAGGGGGTGTCCGCACTGAAGCTTTCTTT. This codes for CASSEGGVRTEAFF.